This entry describes one T cell receptor beta chain. This clonotype was observed many times. No antigen is known for it. Per-base quality was not reported, and no clone a single base away is much larger than it. Sequencer: Illumina HiSeq 2000. TCR beta chain libraries were generated through multiplex PCR amplification. High-throughput sequencing was used to analyze the amplified TCR beta chain products. Using fastp at Q25 and MiXCR, TCRdb reprocessed the public reads and kept productive beta chains. One record per CDR3 amino acid sequence lists the most common genes and DNA. Recorded for this sample are around 300,000 distinct CDR3 sequences; 30% of them occurred a single time. Around 1% of the sample is held by the ten biggest clonotypes. Lymph node samples were obtained from the axillary draining lymph nodes of breast cancer patients. This specimen belongs to a study of breast tumors, draining lymph nodes, adjacent tissues (dated by TCRdb to the mid-2010s). With regard to the full study: Breast cancer patients provided tumor, adjacent nontumor tissue and axillary lymph nodes, and the study compared the TCR beta repertoires across these three sources. The study aimed to assess the relationships and possible T-cell exchange between tumor, surrounding tissue and draining lymph node repertoires in human breast cancer.

The V and J ends are trimmed by 2 bases and 5 bases, leaving 10 bases between them. CDR1 and CDR2 are read off the germline V gene (reference sequence) as LGHDT and YNNKEL. Reading from cysteine to phenylalanine, the CDR3 counts 15 amino acids. Solely the CDR3 DNA is kept, with 45 bases framed from the first base. Study-wide conclusions, independent of this receptor: The study presented the conclusion that tumor T cells originate in lymph nodes as consistent with a hypothesis, not as something directly demonstrated. The similarity between tumor and nontumor tissue repertoires was significantly greater in luminal-like breast cancer than in basal-like breast cancer. Tumor T-cell repertoires showed less diversity than lymph node repertoires and more diversity than nontumor tissue repertoires, and tumor T-cell repertoires showed preferential V and J gene usage. A scenario in which most tumor T cells derive from the lymph node and then expand within tumor tissue was judged to be consistent with the data.

The material sequenced was axillary lymph node tissue. The chain was built from TRBV3-1 and TRBJ1-6; tentative D gene TRBD1, with 5 bases matching. The receptor was derived from a female donor with breast cancer. Some clones in this sample may be carry-over from other donors' samples. The CDR3 corresponds to CASSQFQQDNSPLHF. The DNA sequence is as follows: TGTGCCAGCAGCCAATTTCAACAGGATAATTCACCCCTCCACTTT.